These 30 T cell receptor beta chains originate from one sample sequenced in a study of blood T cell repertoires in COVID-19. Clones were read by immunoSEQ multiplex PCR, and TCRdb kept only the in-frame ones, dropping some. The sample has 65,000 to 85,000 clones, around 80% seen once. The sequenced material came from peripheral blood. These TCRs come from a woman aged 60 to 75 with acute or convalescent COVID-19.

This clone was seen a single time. The CDR3 protein is CASRLQGMNTEAFF. In DNA, the CDR3 is TGTGCCAGCAGGCTACAGGGTATGAACACTGAAGCTTTCTTT. The chain links TRBV25-1 to TRBJ1-1, with D perhaps matching TRBD1 (6 bases). This CDR3 comprises 14 residues. The V gene lost 6 bases and the J gene lost 0 bases, with 11 bases spanning the gap. Germline V CDR1 and CDR2: MGHDK, SYGVNS. The full variable domain, in which reference TRBV25-1 and TRBJ1-1 provide the parts outside the CDR3, is EADIYQTPRYLVIGTGKKITLECSQTMGHDKMYWYQQDPGMELHLIHYSYGVNSTEKGDLSSESTVSRIRTEHFPLTLESARPSHTSQYLCASRLQGMNTEAFFGQGTRLTVV.

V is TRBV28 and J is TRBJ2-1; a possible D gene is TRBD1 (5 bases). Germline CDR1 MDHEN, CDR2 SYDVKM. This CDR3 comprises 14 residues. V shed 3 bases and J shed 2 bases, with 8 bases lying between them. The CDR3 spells CASSLSRAYNEQFF. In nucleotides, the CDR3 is TGTGCCAGCAGTTTGTCCAGGGCCTACAATGAGCAGTTCTTC.

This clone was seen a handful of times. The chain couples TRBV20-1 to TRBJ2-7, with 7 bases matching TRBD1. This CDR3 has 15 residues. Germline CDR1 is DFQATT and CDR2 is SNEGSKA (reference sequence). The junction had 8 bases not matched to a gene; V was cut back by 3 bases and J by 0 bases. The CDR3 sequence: CSASKTGTVSYEQYF. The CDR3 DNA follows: TGCAGTGCTAGTAAAACCGGGACAGTCTCCTACGAGCAGTACTTC.

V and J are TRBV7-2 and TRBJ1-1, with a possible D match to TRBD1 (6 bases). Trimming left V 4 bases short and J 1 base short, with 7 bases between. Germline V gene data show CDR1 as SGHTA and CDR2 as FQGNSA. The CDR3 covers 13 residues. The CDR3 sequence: CASSSRGNTEAFF. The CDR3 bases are TGTGCCAGCAGCTCCAGGGGGAACACTGAAGCTTTCTTT.

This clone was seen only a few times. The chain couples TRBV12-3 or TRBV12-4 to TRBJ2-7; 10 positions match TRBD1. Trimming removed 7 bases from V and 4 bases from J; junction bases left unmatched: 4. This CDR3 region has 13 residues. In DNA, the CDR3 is TGTGCCAGCATGGGACAGGGGACGTACGAGCAGTACTTC. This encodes CASMGQGTYEQYF.

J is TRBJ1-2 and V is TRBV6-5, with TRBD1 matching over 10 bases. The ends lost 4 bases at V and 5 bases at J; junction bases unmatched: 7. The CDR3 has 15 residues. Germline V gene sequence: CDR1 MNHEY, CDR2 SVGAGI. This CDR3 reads CASSFSGQGLYGYTF. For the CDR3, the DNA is TGTGCCAGCAGTTTCTCGGGACAGGGGCTGTATGGCTACACCTTC.

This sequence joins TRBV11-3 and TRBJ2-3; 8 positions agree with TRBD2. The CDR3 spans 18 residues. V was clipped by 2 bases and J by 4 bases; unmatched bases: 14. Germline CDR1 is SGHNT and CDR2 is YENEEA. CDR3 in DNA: TGTGCCAGCAGCTTATTTCCCGGGGGGGCGGGGAGCCCAGATACGCAGTATTTT. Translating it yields CASSLFPGGAGSPDTQYF.

The CDR3 DNA reads as TGTGCCAGCAGCCAAGATAGGAGAGGGTGGAACTATGGCTACACCTTC. It codes for CASSQDRRGWNYGYTF. The chain is built from TRBV3-1 (or the pseudogene TRBV3-2) and TRBJ1-2; D remains ambiguous. The germline V gene encodes CDR1 LGHDT and CDR2 YNNKEL (reference sequence). CDR3 size: 16 residues. V dropped 0 bases and J dropped 2 bases, with 13 bases sitting between them.

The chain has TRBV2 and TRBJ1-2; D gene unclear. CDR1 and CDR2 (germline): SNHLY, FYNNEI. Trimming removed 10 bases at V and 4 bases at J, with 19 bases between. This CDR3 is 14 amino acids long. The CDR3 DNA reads TGTGCCAACCGTCTTCCGGAGACGGTCTATGGCTACACCTTC. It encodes CANRLPETVYGYTF. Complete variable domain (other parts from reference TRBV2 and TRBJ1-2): EPEVTQTPSHQVTQMGQEVILRCVPISNHLYFYWYRQILGQKVEFLVSFYNNEISEKSEIFDDQFSVERPDGSNFTLKIRSTKLEDSAMYFCANRLPETVYGYTFGSGTRLTVV.

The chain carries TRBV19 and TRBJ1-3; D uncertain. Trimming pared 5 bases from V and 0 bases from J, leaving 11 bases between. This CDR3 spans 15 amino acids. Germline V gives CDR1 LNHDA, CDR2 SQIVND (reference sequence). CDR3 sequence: CASSLGLLSGNTIYF. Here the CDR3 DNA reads TGTGCCAGTAGTCTCGGACTGCTCTCTGGAAACACCATATATTTT.

The CDR3 region has the DNA TGTGCCAGCGCATATACCCGGGGAAACACTGAAGCTTTCTTT. Translated, it gives CASAYTRGNTEAFF. The chain has TRBV6-5 and TRBJ1-1; D is undetermined. The germline gives CDR1 MNHEY, CDR2 SVGAGI. V was shortened by 8 bases and J by 2 bases, with 15 bases between the two germline ends. The CDR3 runs to 14 residues.

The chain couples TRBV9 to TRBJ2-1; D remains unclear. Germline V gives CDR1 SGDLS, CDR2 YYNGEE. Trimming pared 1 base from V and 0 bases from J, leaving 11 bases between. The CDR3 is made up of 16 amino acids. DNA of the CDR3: TGTGCCAGCAGCGTATCAGACTCACACTCCTACAATGAGCAGTTCTTC. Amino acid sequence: CASSVSDSHSYNEQFF.

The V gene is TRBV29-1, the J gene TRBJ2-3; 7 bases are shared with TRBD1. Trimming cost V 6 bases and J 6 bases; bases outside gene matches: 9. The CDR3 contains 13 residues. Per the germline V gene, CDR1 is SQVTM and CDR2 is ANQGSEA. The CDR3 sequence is CSVASVQGDTQYF. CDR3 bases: TGCAGCGTCGCTTCTGTACAGGGGGATACGCAGTATTTT.

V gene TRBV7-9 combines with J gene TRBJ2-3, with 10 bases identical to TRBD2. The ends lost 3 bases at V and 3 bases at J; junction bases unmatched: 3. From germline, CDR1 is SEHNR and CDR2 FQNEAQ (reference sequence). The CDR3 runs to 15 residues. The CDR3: CASSLTSGSTDTQYF. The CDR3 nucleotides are TGTGCCAGCAGCTTGACTAGCGGGTCAACAGATACGCAGTATTTT.

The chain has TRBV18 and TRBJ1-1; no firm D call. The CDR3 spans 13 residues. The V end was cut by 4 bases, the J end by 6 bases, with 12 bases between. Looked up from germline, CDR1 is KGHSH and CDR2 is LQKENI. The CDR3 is CASSLTYTPEAFF. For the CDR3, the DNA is TGTGCCAGCTCACTTACATACACGCCTGAAGCTTTCTTT.

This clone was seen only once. CDR3 loop: CASSLVGSSGANVLTF. Here the CDR3 DNA reads TGTGCCAGCAGCTTAGTGGGGAGCTCTGGGGCCAACGTCCTGACTTTC. The rearrangement uses TRBV11-1 and TRBJ2-6, with D possibly being TRBD2 (5 bases). There are 16 residues in the CDR3. Germline V gene lookup returns CDR1 SGHAT and CDR2 FQDESV (reference sequence). V was cut by 1 base and J by 0 bases, with 7 bases left in between.

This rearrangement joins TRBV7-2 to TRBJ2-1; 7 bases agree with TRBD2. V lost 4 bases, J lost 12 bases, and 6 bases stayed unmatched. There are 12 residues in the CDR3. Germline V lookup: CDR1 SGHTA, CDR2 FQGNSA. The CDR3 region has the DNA TGTGCCAGCAGCTGGTCGGGGGGTGGGCAGTTCTTC. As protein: CASSWSGGGQFF.

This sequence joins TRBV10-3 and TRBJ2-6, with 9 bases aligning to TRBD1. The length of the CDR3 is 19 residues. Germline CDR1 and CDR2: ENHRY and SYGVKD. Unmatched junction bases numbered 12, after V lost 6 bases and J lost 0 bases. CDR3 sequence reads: CAIRPEGGQGRSGANVLTF. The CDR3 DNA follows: TGTGCCATCAGACCCGAGGGAGGACAGGGGCGCTCTGGGGCCAACGTCCTGACTTTC.

This CDR3 is CASSQVRGPEPAFF. DNA for the CDR3: TGTGCCAGCAGCCAAGTTAGGGGGCCCGAGCCAGCTTTCTTT. This chain joins TRBV3-1 (or the pseudogene TRBV3-2) and TRBJ1-1; TRBD1 aligns across 7 bases. The CDR3 has 14 amino acids. Trimming at V came to 1 base and at J to 10 bases, leaving 9 bases not matched to a gene. Per the germline V gene, CDR1 is LGHDT and CDR2 is YNNKEL (reference sequence).

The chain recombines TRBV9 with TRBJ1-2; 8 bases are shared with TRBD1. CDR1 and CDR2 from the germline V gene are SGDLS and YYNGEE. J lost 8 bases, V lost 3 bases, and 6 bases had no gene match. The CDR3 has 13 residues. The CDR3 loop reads CASSAQGARGYTF. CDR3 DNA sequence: TGTGCCAGCAGCGCCCAGGGGGCGCGGGGCTACACCTTC.

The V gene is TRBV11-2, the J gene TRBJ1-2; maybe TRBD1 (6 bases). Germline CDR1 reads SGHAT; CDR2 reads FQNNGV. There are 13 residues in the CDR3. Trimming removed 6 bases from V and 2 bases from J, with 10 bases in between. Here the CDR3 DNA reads TGTGCCAGCAGTCCTCAGGGGAACTATGGCTACACCTTC. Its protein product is CASSPQGNYGYTF.

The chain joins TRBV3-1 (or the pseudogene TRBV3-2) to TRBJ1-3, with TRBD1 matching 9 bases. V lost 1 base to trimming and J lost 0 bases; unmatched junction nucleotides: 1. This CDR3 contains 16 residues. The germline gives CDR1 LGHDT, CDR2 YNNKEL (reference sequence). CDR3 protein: CASSQVTGGSGNTIYF. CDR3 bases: TGTGCCAGCAGCCAAGTGACAGGGGGCTCTGGAAACACCATATATTTT.

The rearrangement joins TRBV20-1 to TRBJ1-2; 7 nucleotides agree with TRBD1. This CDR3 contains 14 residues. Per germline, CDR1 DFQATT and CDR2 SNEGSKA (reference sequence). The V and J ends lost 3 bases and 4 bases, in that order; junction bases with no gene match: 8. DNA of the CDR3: TGCAGTGCTAGTCAGGGGGGTGGGTCCTATGGCTACACCTTC. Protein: CSASQGGGSYGYTF.

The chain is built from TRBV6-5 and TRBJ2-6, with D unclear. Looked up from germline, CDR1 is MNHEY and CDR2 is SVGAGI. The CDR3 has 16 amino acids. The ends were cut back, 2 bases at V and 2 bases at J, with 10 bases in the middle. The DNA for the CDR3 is TGTGCCAGCAGTTACCTTGGCAGGACTGGGGCCAACGTCCTGACTTTC. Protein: CASSYLGRTGANVLTF.

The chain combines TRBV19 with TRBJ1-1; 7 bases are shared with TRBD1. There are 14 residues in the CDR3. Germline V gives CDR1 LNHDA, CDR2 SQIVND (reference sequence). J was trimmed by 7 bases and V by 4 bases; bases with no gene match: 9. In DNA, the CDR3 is TGTGCCAGTAGTACCCAGGGGGGCCGAATTGAAGCTTTCTTT. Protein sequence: CASSTQGGRIEAFF.

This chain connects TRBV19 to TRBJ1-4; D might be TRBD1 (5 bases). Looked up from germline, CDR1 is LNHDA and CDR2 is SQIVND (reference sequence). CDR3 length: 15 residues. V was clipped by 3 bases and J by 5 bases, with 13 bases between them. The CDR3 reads CASSISGGKNEKLFF. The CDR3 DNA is TGTGCCAGTAGTATCTCGGGGGGGAAGAATGAAAAACTGTTTTTT.

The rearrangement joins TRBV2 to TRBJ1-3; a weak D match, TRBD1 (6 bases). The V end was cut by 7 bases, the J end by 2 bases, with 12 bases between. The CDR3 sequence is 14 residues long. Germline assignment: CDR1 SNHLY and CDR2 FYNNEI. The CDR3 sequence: CASKQGSAGNTIYF. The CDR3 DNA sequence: TGTGCCAGCAAGCAGGGGTCTGCTGGAAACACCATATATTTT. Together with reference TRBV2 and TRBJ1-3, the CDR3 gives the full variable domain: EPEVTQTPSHQVTQMGQEVILRCVPISNHLYFYWYRQILGQKVEFLVSFYNNEISEKSEIFDDQFSVERPDGSNFTLKIRSTKLEDSAMYFCASKQGSAGNTIYFGEGSWLTVV.

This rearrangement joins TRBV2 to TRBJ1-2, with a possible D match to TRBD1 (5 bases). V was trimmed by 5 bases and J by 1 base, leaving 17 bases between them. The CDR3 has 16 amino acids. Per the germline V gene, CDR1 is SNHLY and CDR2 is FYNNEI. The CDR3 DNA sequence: TGTGCCAGCAGTCCCCAATGGGGGGGGGTTAACTATGGCTACACCTTC. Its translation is CASSPQWGGVNYGYTF. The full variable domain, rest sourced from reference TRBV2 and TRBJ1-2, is EPEVTQTPSHQVTQMGQEVILRCVPISNHLYFYWYRQILGQKVEFLVSFYNNEISEKSEIFDDQFSVERPDGSNFTLKIRSTKLEDSAMYFCASSPQWGGVNYGYTFGSGTRLTVV.

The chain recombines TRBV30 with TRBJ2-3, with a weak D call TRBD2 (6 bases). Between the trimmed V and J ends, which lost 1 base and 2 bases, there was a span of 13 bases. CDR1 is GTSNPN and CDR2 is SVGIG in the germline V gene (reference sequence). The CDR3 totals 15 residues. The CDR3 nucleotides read TGTGCCTGGAGTGCGGTTCGGGGGTACACAGATACGCAGTATTTT. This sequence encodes CAWSAVRGYTDTQYF.

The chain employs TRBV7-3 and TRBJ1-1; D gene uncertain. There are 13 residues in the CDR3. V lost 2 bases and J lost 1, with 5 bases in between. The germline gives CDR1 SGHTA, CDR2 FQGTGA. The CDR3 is CASSLFQNTEAFF. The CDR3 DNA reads TGTGCCAGCAGCTTATTCCAGAACACTGAAGCTTTCTTT.